These T cell receptor beta chains were read from a single sample in a study of cytomegalovirus exposure and HLA in healthy donors. The repertoire was sequenced with immunoSEQ multiplex PCR; TCRdb's copy has only in-frame clones and lacks some. The sample carries over 90,000 clones, 70% to 90% recorded once. The specimen sequenced was PBMCs. The receptors shown here come from a man in his forties in good health and CMV-seronegative. The CDR3 runs from the conserved cysteine through the conserved F or W. Fields, in order: J gene, D gene, clone size, V gene, CDR3 DNA, CDR3 protein. A D gene is named only where the DNA matches it firmly. Clone size, where shown, is once, few, many, or a class for clones that have expanded.

>TRBJ1-4|NA|NA|TRBV5-1
TGCGCCAGCAGCTTGGGGCAGGGGTGGGAAAAACTGTTTTTT
CASSLGQGWEKLFF
>TRBJ2-7|NA|NA|TRBV9
TGTGCCAGCAGCCGTGAGGAAGCACTCGAGCAGTACTTC
CASSREEALEQYF
>TRBJ1-2|NA|few|TRBV6-1
TGTGCCAGCAGGGCTCCGGACAGCTCTTATGGCTACACCTTC
CASRAPDSSYGYTF
>TRBJ1-5|NA|NA|TRBV4-3
TGCGCCAGCAGCCAAAATAGGGGGGGGCGGAATCAGCCCCAGCATTTT
CASSQNRGGRNQPQHF
>TRBJ1-2|NA|NA|TRBV29-1
TGCAGCGTTGGTGAGAACTATGGCTACACCTTC
CSVGENYGYTF
>TRBJ1-4|NA|NA|TRBV6-5
TGTGCCAGCAAATTGGGACATGGTGAAAAACTGTTTTTT
CASKLGHGEKLFF
>TRBJ2-7|NA|NA|TRBV21-1
TGTGCCAGCAGCAAAGCGCTTTCGGGGAACGAGCAGTACTTC
CASSKALSGNEQYF
>TRBJ2-3|NA|NA|TRBV5-1
TGCGCCAGCAGCTTGGGTGGCCTCACAGATACGCAGTATTTT
CASSLGGLTDTQYF
>TRBJ1-2|TRBD1|NA|TRBV6-5
TGTGCCAGCAGCCGAAACCGGGACAGGGGGCATGGCTACACCTTC
CASSRNRDRGHGYTF
>TRBJ1-3|NA|NA|TRBV9
TGTGCCAGCACCTCTATCCCTACGGGCACCATATATTTT
CASTSIPTGTIYF
>TRBJ2-1|NA|NA|TRBV10-1
TGCGCCAGCAGTTTGGCCAGGGGCATCAATGAGCAGTTCTTC
CASSLARGINEQFF
>TRBJ1-2|TRBD1|NA|TRBV27
TGTGCCAGCAGTTTGGGACAGGGAGCCTATGGCTACACCTTC
CASSLGQGAYGYTF
>TRBJ2-3|NA|once|TRBV19
TGTGCCAGTAGTAAACAGACAGATACGCAGTATTTT
CASSKQTDTQYF
>TRBJ1-3|NA|NA|TRBV4-1
TGCGCCAGCAGCCAAGACCAGATCTCTGGAAACACCATATATTTT
CASSQDQISGNTIYF
>TRBJ1-1|NA|NA|TRBV2
TGTGCCAGCACCCTCGGGAGGGGAAAAGCTTTCTTT
CASTLGRGKAFF
>TRBJ2-5|TRBD2|NA|TRBV11-2
TGTGCCAGCAGCTTAAATCCTAGCGGGGGCCACCAAGAGACCCAGTACTTC
CASSLNPSGGHQETQYF
>TRBJ1-5|TRBD1|few|TRBV19
TGTGCCAGTAGTATAAATGCTGGGACAGTGTACAATCAGCCCCAGCATTTT
CASSINAGTVYNQPQHF
>TRBJ2-3|TRBD2|NA|TRBV4-1
TGCGCCAGCAGCCAACCGGGACTAGCGGGGGGGCGAGATACGCAGTATTTT
CASSQPGLAGGRDTQYF
>TRBJ2-1|NA|NA|TRBV7-9
TGTGCCAGCAGCTTAGCGGGCAGATACAATGAGCAGTTCTTC
CASSLAGRYNEQFF
>TRBJ2-3|TRBD2|NA|TRBV19
TGTGCCAGTAGTATCTGGACTAGCGGGGGGCCTGATACGCAGTATTTT
CASSIWTSGGPDTQYF
>TRBJ1-5|NA|NA|TRBV30
TGTGCCTGGAGGGGAGGGTTGAGCAATCAGCCCCAGCATTTT
CAWRGGLSNQPQHF
>TRBJ1-2|NA|NA|TRBV7-9
TGTGCCAGCAGCTTAGATTTCTTCAACTCTAACTATGGCTACACCTTC
CASSLDFFNSNYGYTF
>TRBJ2-7|NA|NA|TRBV29-1
TGCAGCGTTGGGGACTGGTCCTACGAGCAGTACTTC
CSVGDWSYEQYF
>TRBJ2-1|NA|NA|TRBV4-1
TGCGCCAGCAGCCCCGTTGGAGGGCCCAATGAGCAGTTCTTC
CASSPVGGPNEQFF
>TRBJ2-7|TRBD2|NA|TRBV10-3
TGTGCCACCCAAAATAGCGGGGGGGCTTACGAGCAGTACTTC
CATQNSGGAYEQYF
>TRBJ1-4|NA|NA|TRBV29-1
TGCAGCGTTTCAGAGGGTCTTAATGAAAAACTGTTTTTT
CSVSEGLNEKLFF
>TRBJ1-1|TRBD1|NA|TRBV2
TGTGCCAGAGGACAGGGTAGGACTGAAGCTTTCTTT
CARGQGRTEAFF
>TRBJ2-2|TRBD2|NA|TRBV5-4
TGTGCCAGCAGCACTCCGACCGGGGGGAAAAACACCGGGGAGCTGTTTTTT
CASSTPTGGKNTGELFF
>TRBJ1-5|NA|NA|TRBV19
TGTGCCAGTGCCTGGGCAGGGACAAATCAGCCCCAGCATTTT
CASAWAGTNQPQHF
>TRBJ2-7|TRBD2|few|TRBV5-5
TGTGCCAGCAGCCACACTAGCGGGGGCCCTTCCTACGAGCAGTACTTC
CASSHTSGGPSYEQYF
>TRBJ2-7|TRBD1|NA|TRBV14
TGTGCCAGCAGCCAAGGACGACAGGGCCTCTCCTACGAGCAGTACTTC
CASSQGRQGLSYEQYF
>TRBJ1-2|TRBD1|NA|TRBV5-1
TGCGCCAGCACCCGGGACAGTACTAACTATGGCTACACCTTC
CASTRDSTNYGYTF
>TRBJ1-1|TRBD1|NA|TRBV5-6
TGTGCCAGCAGCCCTCGACAGGGAGGAATAACTGAAGCTTTCTTT
CASSPRQGGITEAFF
>TRBJ1-3|NA|NA|TRBV7-9
TGTGCCAGCAGCTTCCCAGGGTCTGGAAACACCATATATTTT
CASSFPGSGNTIYF
>TRBJ1-2|TRBD1|NA|TRBV11-2
TGTGCCAGCAGCTCCCGACAGGGCTCTATTGGTGGCTACACCTTC
CASSSRQGSIGGYTF
>TRBJ1-1|NA|NA|TRBV19
TGTGCCAGTAGTGTACGCAGGGGCCCTGAAGCTTTCTTT
CASSVRRGPEAFF
>TRBJ2-7|NA|NA|TRBV10-3
TGTGCCATCAGTGAGCCCCTACTAGTTGCCGAGCAGTACTTC
CAISEPLLVAEQYF
>TRBJ2-5|TRBD2|NA|TRBV9
TGTGCCAGCAGCCCCCGCCTAGCGGGAGTACAAGAGACCCAGTACTTC
CASSPRLAGVQETQYF
>TRBJ1-4|NA|few|TRBV6-1
TGTGCCAGCACCAACAGGATTCGAAATGAAAAACTGTTTTTT
CASTNRIRNEKLFF
>TRBJ2-2|TRBD1|NA|TRBV10-1
TGCGCCAGCAGTTCGGACAGGGAAAACACCGGGGAGCTGTTTTTT
CASSSDRENTGELFF